This passage covers 23 T cell receptor beta chains from one sample sequenced in a study of cytotoxic CD8 clonotypes in ibrutinib-treated CLL. Assay used: immunoSEQ multiplex PCR; TCRdb lists only in-frame clones, some missing. The sample holds more than 200,000 clones, 70% seen once. Sequenced here: PBMCs, sampled after 24 months of ibrutinib treatment. The receptors shown here come from a human donor with chronic lymphocytic leukemia.

The V gene is TRBV6-5, the J gene TRBJ2-1; D not certain. Looked up from germline, CDR1 is MNHEY and CDR2 is SVGAGI. The CDR3 has 14 amino acids. The germline V and J ends were trimmed by 5 bases and 6 bases, with 14 bases remaining between them. CDR3 loop: CASSPDGRTNEQFF. CDR3 nucleotide sequence: TGTGCCAGCAGTCCTGACGGACGGACCAATGAGCAGTTCTTC.

V usage is TRBV10-3 and J usage is TRBJ2-2; 8 nucleotides line up with TRBD1. The trim removed 6 bases at V and 2 bases at J, leaving 2 bases unmatched. The CDR3 runs 14 residues. From germline, CDR1 is ENHRY and CDR2 SYGVKD. The DNA of the CDR3 is TGTGCCATCAGGACAGGGGCCAACACCGGGGAGCTGTTTTTT. This encodes CAIRTGANTGELFF.

The rearrangement joins TRBV4-3 to TRBJ2-7, with TRBD2 as a possible D gene (6 bases). The CDR3 runs to 13 residues. Germline V CDR1 and CDR2: LGHNA, YSLEER. V lost 4 bases and J 3 bases, leaving 10 bases between the germline ends. The CDR3 bases are TGCGCCAGCAGCCTAGGCGGGGACTACGAGCAGTACTTC. Translating it yields CASSLGGDYEQYF.

V and J are TRBV20-1 and TRBJ1-5; no clear D gene. Germline loops: CDR1 DFQATT, CDR2 SNEGSKA (reference sequence). Deletions cut 3 bases from V and 6 bases from J, with 3 bases between. The CDR3 loop spans 10 amino acids. The CDR3 DNA sequence: TGCAGTGCTAGTCGTCAGCCCCAGCATTTT. This codes for CSASRQPQHF.

A few counts support this clone. This chain joins TRBV18 and TRBJ2-2; perhaps TRBD1 as D (5 bases). Germline V CDR1 and CDR2: KGHSH, LQKENI. This CDR3 is 15 amino acids long. The V end was cut by 6 bases, the J end by 6 bases, with 17 bases between. For the CDR3, the DNA is TGTGCCAGCTCCCGATCGCAGGGCGGCGCCGGGGAGCTGTTTTTT. Residues: CASSRSQGGAGELFF.

This rearrangement joins TRBV7-8 to TRBJ1-1, with D perhaps TRBD1 (6 bases). In germline, CDR1 is SGHVS, CDR2 FQNEAQ. V dropped 3 bases and J dropped 3 bases, with 14 bases sitting between them. The CDR3 consists of 15 residues. The CDR3: CASSLGAWGDTEAFF. CDR3 in DNA: TGTGCCAGCAGCTTGGGGGCCTGGGGGGACACTGAAGCTTTCTTT.

This clone was found a few times. The chain couples TRBV11-2 to TRBJ2-7, with 8 nucleotides matching TRBD1. The ends lost 6 bases at V and 2 bases at J; junction bases unmatched: 3. Germline CDR1 SGHAT, CDR2 FQNNGV. CDR3 length equals 13 residues. As DNA, the CDR3 is TGTGCCAGCAGTCCGGACAGGGCCTACGAGCAGTACTTC. The encoded protein is CASSPDRAYEQYF.

The chain couples TRBV11-3 to TRBJ2-1; 8 bases align to TRBD2. CDR3 length equals 14 residues. Germline V gene lookup returns CDR1 SGHNT and CDR2 YENEEA. V shed 0 bases, J shed 10 bases, and the junction held 5 bases outside the gene matches. The CDR3 is CASSLEVLAAEQFF. The CDR3 coding sequence is TGTGCCAGCAGCTTAGAGGTACTAGCGGCCGAGCAGTTCTTC.

J is TRBJ2-1 and V is TRBV28; TRBD2 agrees at 9 bases. The CDR3 loop spans 15 amino acids. V was clipped by 6 bases and J by 7 bases; unmatched bases: 10. Germline-derived CDR1 and CDR2 are MDHEN and SYDVKM. The DNA for the CDR3 is TGTGCCAGCAGCTCCGGGACTAGCAATAGGAATGAGCAGTTCTTC. Residues: CASSSGTSNRNEQFF.

This clone occurred once. V usage is TRBV5-4 and J usage is TRBJ2-1; 10 nucleotides match TRBD2. The CDR3 consists of 14 residues. From germline, CDR1 is SGHNT and CDR2 YYREEE (reference sequence). V was pared by 0 bases and J by 10 bases, with 4 bases of the junction left unmatched. The CDR3 bases are TGTGCCAGCAGCTTGGAAGGGACTAGCGACGAGCAGTTCTTC. Its protein product is CASSLEGTSDEQFF.

The CDR3 reads CASSQDSAGPHYGYTF. The DNA for the CDR3 is TGCGCCAGCAGCCAAGATTCGGCAGGACCTCACTATGGCTACACCTTC. The genes are TRBV4-1 and TRBJ1-2; D is unclear. CDR1 MGHRA and CDR2 YSYEKL come from the germline V gene. This CDR3 contains 16 residues. V gave up 0 bases and J gave up 3 bases, with 14 bases separating them.

This clone was seen only a few times. The rearrangement joins TRBV5-1 to TRBJ2-7, with TRBD2 matching 8 bases. The V gene's germline CDR1 is SGHRS and CDR2 YFSETQ. The junction had 8 bases not matched to a gene; V was cut back by 0 bases and J by 3 bases. The CDR3 runs to 16 residues. The CDR3 spells CASSLVLGLAGYEQYF. CDR3 coding DNA: TGCGCCAGCAGCTTGGTTTTAGGGCTAGCGGGCTACGAGCAGTACTTC.

The sample holds a few counts of this clone. This chain joins TRBV27 and TRBJ2-1, with 9 bases fitting TRBD2. This CDR3 region has 15 residues. The trim removed 2 bases at V and 8 bases at J, leaving 7 bases unmatched. The germline V gene has CDR1 MNHEY and CDR2 SMNVEV (reference sequence). The CDR3 is CASSLIAGEAYEQFF. CDR3 DNA: TGTGCCAGCAGTTTAATAGCGGGAGAAGCGTATGAGCAGTTCTTC.

CDR3 bases: TGTGCCAGTAGTATGCCGGACAGGGGTGAAAAACTGTTTTTT. Its translation is CASSMPDRGEKLFF. The J gene is TRBJ1-4, the V gene TRBV19, with TRBD1 matching 9 bases. The CDR3 is 14 residues long. Germline V gives CDR1 LNHDA, CDR2 SQIVND (reference sequence). Trimming removed 3 bases from V and 7 bases from J; junction bases left unmatched: 3.

V is TRBV11-3 and J is TRBJ2-2; D gene uncertain. The CDR3 sequence is 15 residues long. Germline V CDR1 and CDR2: SGHNT, YENEEA. V dropped 5 bases and J dropped 1 base, with 11 bases sitting between them. CDR3 protein: CASSPRAENTGELFF. The CDR3 coding sequence is TGTGCCAGCAGCCCCCGAGCTGAGAACACCGGGGAGCTGTTTTTT. The full variable domain, rest sourced from reference TRBV11-3 and TRBJ2-2, is EAGVVQSPRYKIIEKKQPVAFWCNPISGHNTLYWYLQNLGQGPELLIRYENEEAVDDSQLPKDRFSAERLKGVDSTLKIQPAELGDSAVYLCASSPRAENTGELFFGEGSRLTVL.

This chain connects TRBV4-2 to TRBJ2-7; TRBD1 is a possible D gene (6 bases). Looked up from germline, CDR1 is LGHNA and CDR2 is YNFKEQ. The CDR3 loop spans 14 amino acids. The V end was cut by 6 bases, the J end by 6 bases, with 18 bases between. The CDR3 coding sequence is TGTGCCAGCAGGTCGAACAGGGCAGCAAGCGAGCAGTACTTC. Its protein product is CASRSNRAASEQYF.

This clone was counted once. The rearrangement uses TRBV30 and TRBJ2-5; D possibly matches TRBD1 or TRBD2 (6 bases each). The CDR3 length is 13 residues. V lost 4 bases to trimming and J lost 5 bases, with 14 bases between them. Per germline, CDR1 GTSNPN and CDR2 SVGIG (reference sequence). The CDR3 sequence is CAWTGGLIETQYF. DNA of the CDR3: TGTGCCTGGACCGGGGGCCTAATTGAGACCCAGTACTTC.

The count of this clone is one. The chain recombines TRBV30 with TRBJ1-2; D is uncertain. CDR1 is GTSNPN and CDR2 is SVGIG in the germline V gene (reference sequence). The CDR3 runs to 13 residues. The V end lost 0 bases, the J end lost 8 bases, and 13 bases lay between the germline ends. CDR3 nucleotide sequence: TGTGCCTGGAGTGTAGGGAGGGAGTGGGGCTACACCTTC. Translation gives CAWSVGREWGYTF.

The gene calls are TRBV28 and TRBJ1-2; D is ambiguous. Germline V gene sequence: CDR1 MDHEN, CDR2 SYDVKM. The CDR3 runs to 13 residues. Trimming shortened V by 8 bases and J by 0 bases, and 10 bases separated the two germline ends. CDR3 sequence: CASGRGTNYGYTF. For the CDR3, the DNA is TGTGCCAGCGGTCGGGGAACTAACTATGGCTACACCTTC.

This CDR3 reads CASSLSGSRYEQYF. CDR3 nucleotide sequence: TGTGCCAGCAGTCTTAGCGGGAGTCGGTACGAGCAGTACTTC. This chain links TRBV6-5 with TRBJ2-7, with TRBD2 identical over 9 bases. The CDR3 loop spans 14 amino acids. With 5 bases clipped from V and 4 bases from J, the junction kept 6 bases outside the gene matches. Looked up from germline, CDR1 is MNHEY and CDR2 is SVGAGI.

This clone has only a few counts. V usage is TRBV15 and J usage is TRBJ2-7; the D gene is possibly TRBD2 (6 bases). V lost 5 bases and J 1 base, leaving 9 bases between the germline ends. Looked up from germline, CDR1 is LNHNV and CDR2 is YYDKDF (reference sequence). The CDR3 contains 13 residues. CDR3 amino acids: CATSPGTSYEQYF. In DNA form, the CDR3 reads TGTGCCACCAGCCCTGGGACTTCCTACGAGCAGTACTTC.

In its sample, this clone was seen a few times. This chain joins TRBV28 and TRBJ2-1, with 7 bases fitting TRBD1. Germline V gene sequence: CDR1 MDHEN, CDR2 SYDVKM. Losses at the gene ends were 6 bases for V and 3 bases for J; bases not matched to a gene: 2. CDR3 length: 13 amino acids. Written as DNA, the CDR3 is TGTGCCAGCAGCTGGGACAGCTACAATGAGCAGTTCTTC. Encoded protein: CASSWDSYNEQFF. Using reference TRBV28 and TRBJ2-1 for the parts outside the CDR3, the full variable domain is DVKVTQSSRYLVKRTGEKVFLECVQDMDHENMFWYRQDPGLGLRLIYFSYDVKMKEKGDIPEGYSVSREKKERFSLILESASTNQTSMYLCASSWDSYNEQFFGPGTRLTVL.

The sample holds one count of this clone. The V and J genes are TRBV21-1 and TRBJ2-3; no check of the table's D call, TRBD2, against the DNA was made. TRBV21-1 is recorded as a pseudogene. This CDR3 comprises 14 residues. The chain's CDR3 is CASKAGPSTDTQYF. The CDR3 DNA is TGTGCCAGCAAGGCGGGGCCTAGCACAGATACGCAGTATTTT.